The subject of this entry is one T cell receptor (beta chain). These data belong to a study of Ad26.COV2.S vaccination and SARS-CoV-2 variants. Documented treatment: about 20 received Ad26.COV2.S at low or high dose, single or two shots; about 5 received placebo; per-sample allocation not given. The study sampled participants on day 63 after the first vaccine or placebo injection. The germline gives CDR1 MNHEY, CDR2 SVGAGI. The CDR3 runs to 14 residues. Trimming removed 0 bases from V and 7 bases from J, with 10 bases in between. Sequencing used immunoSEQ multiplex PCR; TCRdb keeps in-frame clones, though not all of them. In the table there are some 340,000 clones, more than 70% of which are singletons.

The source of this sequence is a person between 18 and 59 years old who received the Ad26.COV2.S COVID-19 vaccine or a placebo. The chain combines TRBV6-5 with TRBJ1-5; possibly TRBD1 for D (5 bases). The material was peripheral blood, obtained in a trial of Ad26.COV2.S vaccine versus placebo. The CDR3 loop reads CASSYSRAGQPQHF. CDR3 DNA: TGTGCCAGCAGTTACTCCCGGGCAGGGCAGCCCCAGCATTTT.